Listed here are 28 T cell receptor beta chains from one sample, sequenced in a study of T cell changes during pregnancy in multiple sclerosis (dated by TCRdb to about 2019). Library prep was done by the immunoSEQ multiplex PCR assay. In TCRdb, the immuneACCESS table is reduced to in-frame sequences with V and J assigned. These tables do not hold every clone; where another copy was compared, an unresolved V gene accounts for under half, and the others remain unexplained. The sample profile shows about 59,000 clones; nearly 95% of them were found once. The leading ten clones occupy over 2.5% of the sample. The source material was CD8+ T cells from peripheral blood mononuclear cells, sampled in the third trimester of pregnancy. Every receptor here comes from a female donor with multiple sclerosis, enrolled in a pregnancy study.

As to this clone: At the DNA level, this CDR3 is encoded by other sequences in the same sample as well. V usage is TRBV28 and J usage is TRBJ1-5; 8 bases map to TRBD1. The CDR3 sequence is 14 residues long. After removal of 5 bases from V and 6 bases from J, the junction contained 6 bases not matched to a gene. The V gene's germline CDR1 is MDHEN and CDR2 SYDVKM. The CDR3 sequence is CASSLGQGVQPQHF. The CDR3 coding sequence is TGTGCCAGCAGTCTCGGACAGGGAGTTCAGCCCCAGCATTTT.

In its sample, this clone was seen once. V and J are TRBV4-3 and TRBJ2-3, with D hard to call. The CDR3 is made up of 15 amino acids. The V end lost 0 bases, the J end lost 2 bases, and 9 bases lay between the germline ends. Germline V lookup: CDR1 LGHNA, CDR2 YSLEER. CDR3 in DNA: TGCGCCAGCAGCCAAGATCTTACATCCACAGATACGCAGTATTTT. It translates to CASSQDLTSTDTQYF.

The chain has TRBV19 and TRBJ1-2; D not certain. This CDR3 spans 13 amino acids. Trimming cost V 5 bases and J 4 bases, with 11 bases left between them. CDR1 is LNHDA and CDR2 is SQIVND in the germline V gene (reference sequence). Here the CDR3 DNA reads TGTGCCAGTAGTTTCACCGCCAGCTATGGCTACACCTTC. Encoded protein: CASSFTASYGYTF.

This clone was recorded once. This sequence joins TRBV27 and TRBJ2-2, with TRBD2 as a possible D gene (5 bases). This CDR3 region has 13 residues. V was trimmed by 4 bases and J by 7 bases, leaving 10 bases between them. Looked up from germline, CDR1 is MNHEY and CDR2 is SMNVEV (reference sequence). CDR3 sequence: CASSWTGYGELFF. For the CDR3, the DNA is TGTGCCAGCAGTTGGACTGGCTACGGGGAGCTGTTTTTT.

Only one count was recorded for this clone. V usage is TRBV7-2 and J usage is TRBJ1-2; D possibly corresponds to TRBD1 (5 bases). Trimming cost V 4 bases and J 4 bases, with 16 bases left between them. The CDR3 loop spans 15 amino acids. Germline CDR1 SGHTA, CDR2 FQGNSA. CDR3 sequence reads: CASSYWQGYPYGYTF. The CDR3 nucleotides read TGTGCCAGCAGCTACTGGCAGGGCTATCCCTATGGCTACACCTTC. Looking up the rest from reference TRBV7-2 and TRBJ1-2 gives the full variable domain: GAGVSQSPSNKVTEKGKDVELRCDPISGHTALYWYRQSLGQGLEFLIYFQGNSAPDKSGLPSDRFSAERTGGSVSTLTIQRTQQEDSAVYLCASSYWQGYPYGYTFGSGTRLTVV.

The rearrangement uses TRBV7-9 and TRBJ2-1, with TRBD2 identical over 12 bases. The CDR3 is made up of 17 amino acids. Trimming at V came to 5 bases and at J to 2 bases, leaving 7 bases not matched to a gene. Germline assignment: CDR1 SEHNR and CDR2 FQNEAQ (reference sequence). The CDR3 region has the DNA TGTGCCAGCAGCCCTCACCCTAGCGGGGGGGCCTACAATGAGCAGTTCTTC. This gives the protein CASSPHPSGGAYNEQFF. Complete variable domain (other parts from reference TRBV7-9 and TRBJ2-1): DTGVSQNPRHKITKRGQNVTFRCDPISEHNRLYWYRQTLGQGPEFLTYFQNEAQLEKSRLLSDRFSAERPKGSFSTLEIQRTEQGDSAMYLCASSPHPSGGAYNEQFFGPGTRLTVL.

The chain has TRBV11-1 and TRBJ2-7, with TRBD1 matching over 8 bases. The CDR3 is 15 residues long. Trimming cost V 5 bases and J 4 bases; bases outside gene matches: 10. The V gene's germline CDR1 is SGHAT and CDR2 FQDESV (reference sequence). The CDR3 loop reads CASSVRQGRGYEQYF. The CDR3 nucleotides are TGTGCCAGCAGCGTCAGACAGGGGAGAGGATACGAGCAGTACTTC.

The chain recombines TRBV5-6 with TRBJ1-5; D is undetermined. Trimming stripped 0 bases from V and 0 bases from J, with 13 bases between. Per the germline V gene, CDR1 is SGHDT and CDR2 is YYEEEE. This CDR3 is built from 17 residues. In nucleotides, the CDR3 is TGTGCCAGCAGCTTGGTGGCCGAGGAATATAGCAATCAGCCCCAGCATTTT. This gives the protein CASSLVAEEYSNQPQHF.

This sequence joins TRBV5-6 and TRBJ2-7; D is undetermined. This CDR3 spans 12 amino acids. V dropped 0 bases and J dropped 6 bases, with 7 bases sitting between them. Germline V gives CDR1 SGHDT, CDR2 YYEEEE. The CDR3 loop reads CASSLAVSEQYF. For the CDR3, the DNA is TGTGCCAGCAGCTTGGCCGTCTCCGAGCAGTACTTC. Supplemented by reference TRBV5-6 and TRBJ2-7, the full variable domain reads DAGVTQSPTHLIKTRGQQVTLRCSPKSGHDTVSWYQQALGQGPQFIFQYYEEEERQRGNFPDRFSGHQFPNYSSELNVNALLLGDSALYLCASSLAVSEQYFGPGTRLTVT.

The chain couples TRBV4-1 to TRBJ2-7; tentatively, D is TRBD1 (6 bases). CDR3 length: 14 residues. CDR1 and CDR2 (germline): MGHRA, YSYEKL. The V gene lost 0 bases and the J gene lost 2 bases, with 8 bases spanning the gap. The DNA for the CDR3 is TGCGCCAGCAGCCAAGATGGGGGCCCCTACGAGCAGTACTTC. Translating gives CASSQDGGPYEQYF.

In the case of this clone: The junction differs from germline at one of its ends, possibly a read error. The chain combines TRBV27 with TRBJ2-3; D may be TRBD1 (6 bases). The germline V gene encodes CDR1 MNHEY and CDR2 SMNVEV (reference sequence). This CDR3 contains 14 residues. CDR3 sequence (DNA): TGTGCCAGTAGTTGGACAGCTAGCACAGATACGCAGTATTTT. Amino acids: CASSWTASTDTQYF.

The J gene is TRBJ1-4, the V gene TRBV9; TRBD1 matches 11 bases. The V segment lost 4 bases and the J segment 4 bases; nucleotides outside the gene matches: 9. This CDR3 is built from 17 residues. The V gene's germline CDR1 is SGDLS and CDR2 YYNGEE. Here the CDR3 reads CASSSRTGGVHNEKLFF. The DNA for the CDR3 is TGTGCCAGCAGCTCTAGGACAGGGGGCGTTCATAATGAAAAACTGTTTTTT. Using reference TRBV9 and TRBJ1-4 for the parts outside the CDR3, the full variable domain is DSGVTQTPKHLITATGQRVTLRCSPRSGDLSVYWYQQSLDQGLQFLIQYYNGEERAKGNILERFSAQQFPDLHSELNLSSLELGDSALYFCASSSRTGGVHNEKLFFGSGTQLSVL.

The chain is built from TRBV4-1 and TRBJ2-5; 9 bases line up with TRBD2. Germline V gives CDR1 MGHRA, CDR2 YSYEKL. The CDR3 contains 15 residues. Germline trimming cut 4 bases from V and 5 bases from J; bases unmatched to any gene: 8. The CDR3 bases are TGCGCCAGCAGCCCGCCCACTAGCGGGTGGGAGACCCAGTACTTC. Translated: CASSPPTSGWETQYF.

The rearrangement links TRBV30 to TRBJ2-5; D possibly corresponds to TRBD2 (6 bases). This CDR3 has 15 residues. Germline values: CDR1 GTSNPN, CDR2 SVGIG (reference sequence). V was cut by 2 bases and J by 1 base, with 14 bases left in between. CDR3: CAWSLGGSGQETQYF. The CDR3 coding sequence is TGTGCCTGGAGTTTGGGGGGATCCGGCCAAGAGACCCAGTACTTC.

This chain's CDR3 is CASSLYPAGAEDTQYF. CDR3 sequence (DNA): TGTGCCAGCAGTTTATACCCAGCGGGAGCCGAAGATACGCAGTATTTT. The chain uses TRBV27 and TRBJ2-3; 8 positions agree with TRBD2. The CDR3 length is 16 residues. Germline CDR1 and CDR2: MNHEY and SMNVEV (reference sequence). The V segment lost 1 base and the J segment 5 bases; nucleotides outside the gene matches: 8.

This clone was detected only once. The genes are TRBV5-1 and TRBJ2-5; D unclear. The germline V gene encodes CDR1 SGHRS and CDR2 YFSETQ. V was cut by 0 bases and J by 5 bases, with 5 bases left in between. The CDR3 spans 12 residues. The DNA for the CDR3 is TGCGCCAGCAGCTTGGCTACGGAGACCCAGTACTTC. Translated: CASSLATETQYF.

For this clone: A junction boundary mismatches the germline segment, possibly from a read error. The chain employs TRBV27 and TRBJ1-5; no clear D. Germline CDR1 MNHEY, CDR2 SMNVEV (reference sequence). The CDR3 is 15 residues long. For the CDR3, the DNA is TGTGCCAGCAGTCCGAGTGACGGTAGCAACCAGCTCCAGCATTTT. Translated, it gives CASSPSDGSNQLQHF.

The genes are TRBV5-1 and TRBJ1-2, with TRBD1 as a possible D gene (5 bases). Trimming took off 2 bases at V and 8 bases at J, with 10 bases between the two ends. The CDR3 is 12 residues long. Germline V gene data show CDR1 as SGHRS and CDR2 as YFSETQ. CDR3 sequence reads: CASSFSGPGYTF. Written as DNA, the CDR3 is TGCGCCAGCAGCTTTTCAGGGCCAGGCTACACCTTC. Together with reference TRBV5-1 and TRBJ1-2, the CDR3 gives the full variable domain: KAGVTQTPRYLIKTRGQQVTLSCSPISGHRSVSWYQQTPGQGLQFLFEYFSETQRNKGNFPGRFSGRQFSNSRSEMNVSTLELGDSALYLCASSFSGPGYTFGSGTRLTVV.

The gene calls are TRBV5-5 and TRBJ2-5, with 9 bases aligning to TRBD2. V shed 0 bases, J shed 3 bases, and the junction held 12 bases outside the gene matches. There are 18 residues in the CDR3. The germline V gene encodes CDR1 SGHKS and CDR2 YYEKEE (reference sequence). Here the CDR3 reads CASSLEGGGGGPKETQYF. The CDR3 DNA reads as TGTGCCAGCAGCTTGGAAGGAGGCGGGGGGGGTCCTAAAGAGACCCAGTACTTC.

This rearrangement joins TRBV10-3 to TRBJ2-7, with D possibly TRBD2 on 5 matching bases. V was cut by 4 bases and J by 2 bases, with 9 bases left in between. Germline loops: CDR1 ENHRY, CDR2 SYGVKD. This CDR3 is 13 amino acids long. CDR3 nucleotides: TGTGCCATCAGTGCAGCGGCAGCCTACGAGCAGTACTTC. Encoded protein: CAISAAAAYEQYF.

The chain combines TRBV4-1 with TRBJ2-7, with 9 positions matching TRBD1. V was pared by 5 bases and J by 3 bases, with 11 bases of the junction left unmatched. CDR1 is MGHRA, CDR2 YSYEKL, per germline. The CDR3 length is 16 residues. The CDR3 coding sequence is TGCGCCAGCAGCGAGATCATGGGACAGGGTTACTACGAGCAGTACTTC. It encodes CASSEIMGQGYYEQYF.

The genes are TRBV15 and TRBJ2-1; D gene uncertain. Germline V gene data show CDR1 as LNHNV and CDR2 as YYDKDF (reference sequence). The ends were cut back, 1 base at V and 2 bases at J, with 12 bases in the middle. The CDR3 contains 16 residues. The CDR3 nucleotides are TGTGCCACCAGCAGAGTCCCCTACCCCACCTACAATGAGCAGTTCTTC. Protein product: CATSRVPYPTYNEQFF.

In its sample, this clone was seen a few times. The gene calls are TRBV5-4 and TRBJ1-1, with 10 bases aligning to TRBD1. The V gene's germline CDR1 is SGHNT and CDR2 YYREEE (reference sequence). Trimming at V came to 5 bases and at J to 0 bases, leaving 4 bases not matched to a gene. The CDR3 spans 15 residues. The CDR3 protein is CASRTGGLMNTEAFF. The CDR3 nucleotides read TGTGCCAGCAGGACAGGGGGCCTCATGAACACTGAAGCTTTCTTT.

This chain uses TRBV11-2 with TRBJ2-1; TRBD2 matches at 10 bases. The CDR3 runs to 16 residues. V shed 5 bases and J 4 bases; nucleotides not matched to a gene: 8. The germline V gene encodes CDR1 SGHAT and CDR2 FQNNGV. The CDR3: CASSAPSTSGYNEQFF. DNA of the CDR3: TGTGCCAGCAGCGCCCCCTCGACTAGCGGGTACAATGAGCAGTTCTTC.

The chain links TRBV27 to TRBJ1-1, with D perhaps matching TRBD1 (5 bases). The germline gives CDR1 MNHEY, CDR2 SMNVEV (reference sequence). Trimming pared 5 bases from V and 1 base from J, leaving 14 bases between. This CDR3 comprises 15 residues. CDR3 sequence reads: CASSPPGLGNTEAFF. For the CDR3, the DNA is TGTGCCAGCAGTCCCCCGGGACTGGGGAACACTGAAGCTTTCTTT.

CDR3 protein: CASSYTGQGQETQYF. The CDR3 nucleotides are TGTGCCAGCAGTTACACGGGACAGGGGCAGGAGACCCAGTACTTC. The genes are TRBV6-5 and TRBJ2-5; 10 bases match TRBD1. This CDR3 has 15 residues. Trimming at V came to 2 bases and at J to 5 bases, leaving 5 bases not matched to a gene. The V gene's germline CDR1 is MNHEY and CDR2 SVGAGI.

The chain recombines TRBV19 with TRBJ2-6; maybe TRBD1 (5 bases). CDR3 length equals 15 residues. Between the trimmed V and J ends, which lost 4 bases and 0 bases, there was a span of 7 bases. Germline CDR1 reads LNHDA; CDR2 reads SQIVND (reference sequence). The CDR3 bases are TGTGCCAGTAGTAGAACAGGCTCTGGGGCCAACGTCCTGACTTTC. Translating it yields CASSRTGSGANVLTF.

By share of the sample, this clone is medium-sized. The J gene is TRBJ1-3, the V gene TRBV4-2; D is unclear. CDR1 and CDR2 (germline): LGHNA, YNFKEQ. Trimming pared 4 bases from V and 0 bases from J, leaving 13 bases between. This CDR3 is built from 16 residues. The DNA of the CDR3 is TGTGCCAGCAGCCCGCTGGGCGTAGACTCTGGAAACACCATATATTTT. Translation: CASSPLGVDSGNTIYF.